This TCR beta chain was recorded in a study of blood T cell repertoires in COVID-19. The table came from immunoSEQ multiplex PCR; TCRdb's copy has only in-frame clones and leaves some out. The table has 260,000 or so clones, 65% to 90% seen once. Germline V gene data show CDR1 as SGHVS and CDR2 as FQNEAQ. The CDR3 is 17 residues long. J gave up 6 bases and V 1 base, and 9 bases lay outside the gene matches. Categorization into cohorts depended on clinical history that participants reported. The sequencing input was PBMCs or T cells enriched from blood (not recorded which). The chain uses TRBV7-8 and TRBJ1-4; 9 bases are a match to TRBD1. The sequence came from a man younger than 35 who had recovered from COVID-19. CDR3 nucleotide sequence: TGTGCCAGCAGCTTAGGACAGGGGGTCGCCCTACATGAAAAACTGTTTTTT. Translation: CASSLGQGVALHEKLFF. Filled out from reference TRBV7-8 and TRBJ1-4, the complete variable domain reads GAGVSQSPRYKVAKRGQDVALRCDPISGHVSLFWYQQALGQGPEFLTYFQNEAQLDKSGLPSDRFFAERPEGSVSTLKIQRTQQEDSAVYLCASSLGQGVALHEKLFFGSGTQLSVL.